The rows below give T cell receptor beta chains drawn from one sample of a study of response to subunit inactivated influenza vaccine. In TCRdb, the RT-PCR reads were re-called with MiXCR into one record per CDR3 protein. The table lists approximately 500,000 distinct CDR3 sequences, 10% to 15% of them singletons, with over 10% in the top ten. Here the sequenced sample was PBMCs from blood, taken about 6 weeks after vaccination. The receptor source for this set is a man aged 50-59 years who received an inactivated influenza vaccine. The CDR3 runs from the conserved cysteine through the conserved F or W. D genes are given only for firm matches. The size field is filled for only some rows; it gives once, few, many or a size class.

TRBV9	.	TRBJ2-3	.	TGTGCCAGCAGCGTTTCTCCCGGAACCACAGATACGCAGTATTTT	CASSVSPGTTDTQYF
TRBV28	.	TRBJ2-1	many	TGTGCCAGCAGAAGTTCGGAGACAGGGGGACTAGGGGTTGAGCAGTTCTTC	CASRSSETGGLGVEQFF
TRBV7-9	TRBD1	TRBJ1-1	many	TGTGCCAGCAGCTTGGCAGGGGGAGGCACTGAAGCTTTCTTT	CASSLAGGGTEAFF
TRBV5-1	TRBD1	TRBJ2-7	.	TGCGCCAGCAGCCAGAAGGACAGGGGGGTAGAGCAGTACTTC	CASSQKDRGVEQYF
TRBV4-2	TRBD2	TRBJ2-5	many	TGTGCCAGCAGCCAAGACTACGGGAGGGCCCAAGAGACCCAGTACTTC	CASSQDYGRAQETQYF
TRBV20-1	.	TRBJ2-7	few	TGCAGTGCTTCGTCCGGCAGGATATACGAGCAGTACTTC	CSASSGRIYEQYF
TRBV7-9	.	TRBJ2-1	once	TGTGCCAGCAGCCTTGACCGATTCAATGAGCAGTTCTTC	CASSLDRFNEQFF
TRBV4-2	.	TRBJ2-1	few	TGTGCCAGCAGCCAGGAGGGACGCCCGGCGAATGAGCAGTTCTTC	CASSQEGRPANEQFF
TRBV5-1	.	TRBJ2-5	.	TGCGCCAGCAGCCCGACGGTCCCCGGGACCCAGTACTTC	CASSPTVPGTQYF
TRBV5-1	TRBD2	TRBJ2-7	.	TGCGCCAGCAGCTCTACCAGCGGGAGGGGATCCGAGCAGTACTTC	CASSSTSGRGSEQYF
TRBV4-3	TRBD2	TRBJ2-5	many	TGCGCCAGCAGCCAAGAAGCGCGGTTCCGGGAGGGCCCTGAGACCCAGTACTTC	CASSQEARFREGPETQYF
TRBV6-5	.	TRBJ1-1	.	TGTGCCAGCAGTTACCGTGGGGGGGAGCACACTGAAGCTTTCTTT	CASSYRGGEHTEAFF
TRBV6-2/TRBV6-3	.	TRBJ1-5	.	TGTGCCAGCAGTTATCTGTGGGGGGGAGATCAGCCCCAGCATTTT	CASSYLWGGDQPQHF
TRBV7-2	.	TRBJ2-7	few	TGTGCCAGCACCCCCGGAGGGAGCGGCGAGCAGTACTTC	CASTPGGSGEQYF
TRBV5-1	.	TRBJ1-2	.	TGCGCCAGCAGCTTGGAATGGGGCAGGGGAGTCTATGGCTACACCTTC	CASSLEWGRGVYGYTF
TRBV7-8	TRBD2	TRBJ2-4	few	TGTGCCAGCAGCTTACCGCACCGGTCGGCGGGAGGGATTAGGAACATTCAGTACTTC	CASSLPHRSAGGIRNIQYF
TRBV12-3/TRBV12-4	TRBD1	TRBJ1-3	.	TGTGCCAGCAGTTTTGGGGAGGGGGCCTGGGGAAACACCATATATTTT	CASSFGEGAWGNTIYF
TRBV5-5	TRBD2	TRBJ2-7	.	TGTGCCAGCAGCTTGGGTATCGGACTAGGAACGTACGAGCAGTACTTC	CASSLGIGLGTYEQYF
TRBV10-3	.	TRBJ2-2	many	TGTGCCATCAGTAGAGGTCTAATCGGGGAGCTGTTTTTT	CAISRGLIGELFF
TRBV9	.	TRBJ1-6	few	TGTGCCAGCAGCGTAGCAGAGAGCTCCTATAATTCACCCCTCCACTTT	CASSVAESSYNSPLHF
TRBV14	TRBD1	TRBJ2-7	few	TGTGCCAGCAGCCCGACGCCTTCCTGGGACAGGGACTACGAGCAGTACTTC	CASSPTPSWDRDYEQYF
TRBV10-3	.	TRBJ2-6	.	TGTGCCATATCGTCGACAGTTTCCTCTGGGGCCAACGTCCTGACTTTC	CAISSTVSSGANVLTF